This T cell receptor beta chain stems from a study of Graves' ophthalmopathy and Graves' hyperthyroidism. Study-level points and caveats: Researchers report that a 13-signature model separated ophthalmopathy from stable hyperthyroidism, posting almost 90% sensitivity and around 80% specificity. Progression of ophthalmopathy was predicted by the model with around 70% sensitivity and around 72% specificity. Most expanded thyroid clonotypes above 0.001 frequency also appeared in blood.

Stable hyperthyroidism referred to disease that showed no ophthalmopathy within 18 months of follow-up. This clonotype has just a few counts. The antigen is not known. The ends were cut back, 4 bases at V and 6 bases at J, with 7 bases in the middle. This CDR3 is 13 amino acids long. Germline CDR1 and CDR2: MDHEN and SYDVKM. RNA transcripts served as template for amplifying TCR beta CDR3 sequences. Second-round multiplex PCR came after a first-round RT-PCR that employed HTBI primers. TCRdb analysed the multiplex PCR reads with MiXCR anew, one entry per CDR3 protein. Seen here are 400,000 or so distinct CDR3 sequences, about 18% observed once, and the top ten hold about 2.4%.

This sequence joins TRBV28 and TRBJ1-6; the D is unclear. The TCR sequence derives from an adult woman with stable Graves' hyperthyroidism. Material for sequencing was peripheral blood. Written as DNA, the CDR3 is TGTGCCAGCAGTTGGAAGGTTAATTCACCCCTCCACTTT. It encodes CASSWKVNSPLHF.